This passage covers 6 T cell receptor beta chains from one sample sequenced in a study of cytomegalovirus exposure and HLA in healthy donors. PCR involved 60 Vbeta and 13 Jbeta primers. The repertoire was sequenced with immunoSEQ multiplex PCR; TCRdb's copy has only in-frame clones and lacks some. Found here are 80,000 to 100,000 clones, roughly 70% of them singletons; the top ten hold under 3%. The sample was PBMCs. All receptors come from a man aged 45-60 years in good health and CMV-seronegative.

This clone was picked up one time. The V and J genes are TRBV5-4 and TRBJ2-3; 7 bases map to TRBD1. The trim removed 3 bases at V and 0 bases at J, leaving 13 bases unmatched. The CDR3 covers 18 residues. The germline CDR1 and CDR2 sequences are SGHNT and YYREEE (reference sequence). This chain's CDR3 is CASSSKRRTGPSTDTQYF. The CDR3 DNA is TGTGCCAGCAGCTCTAAAAGAAGGACAGGTCCTAGCACAGATACGCAGTATTTT.

This chain links TRBV7-2 with TRBJ2-1, with D perhaps matching TRBD1 (6 bases). The V gene lost 4 bases and the J gene lost 7 bases, with 20 bases spanning the gap. The CDR3 length is 16 residues. Germline V CDR1 and CDR2: SGHTA, FQGNSA. The CDR3, as DNA: TGTGCCAGCAGCTCCCTCCAGGGGACCCCCCAAAATGAGCAGTTCTTC. This sequence encodes CASSSLQGTPQNEQFF.

This chain uses TRBV7-9 with TRBJ1-1; TRBD1 matches at 8 bases. The CDR3 loop spans 18 amino acids. Germline lookup yields CDR1 SEHNR and CDR2 FQNEAQ (reference sequence). V shed 4 bases and J 3 bases; nucleotides not matched to a gene: 16. CDR3 protein: CASSSLSFRQGAYTEAFF. The CDR3 bases are TGTGCCAGCAGCTCTCTCTCCTTTAGGCAGGGGGCGTACACTGAAGCTTTCTTT.

V and J are TRBV7-3 and TRBJ2-2, with a possible D match to TRBD2 (6 bases). The CDR3 loop spans 14 amino acids. Germline assignment: CDR1 SGHTA and CDR2 FQGTGA. V lost 4 bases, J lost 1 base, and 7 bases lay in between. The CDR3 loop is CASSYSGNTGELFF. The DNA of the CDR3 is TGTGCCAGCAGCTATAGCGGGAACACCGGGGAGCTGTTTTTT.

In nucleotides, the CDR3 is TGTGCCAGCAGTGTCAGGGGCCTCTTCGAGCAGTACTTC. Protein product: CASSVRGLFEQYF. This chain links TRBV2 with TRBJ2-5; TRBD1 might be the D (6 bases). The tail of the sequence fits TRBJ2-7 better, so the J call may be wrong. Germline CDR1 SNHLY, CDR2 FYNNEI. This CDR3 comprises 13 residues.

This clone has a handful of counts. The chain joins TRBV27 to TRBJ1-4; D is possibly TRBD1 (5 bases). The CDR3 length is 14 residues. V was pared by 5 bases and J by 5 bases, with 12 bases between. Germline CDR1 MNHEY, CDR2 SMNVEV (reference sequence). The CDR3 sequence: CASSHDRVNEKLFF. Written as DNA, the CDR3 is TGTGCCAGCAGTCACGACAGAGTAAATGAAAAACTGTTTTTT.